This T cell receptor (beta chain) derives from a study of blood T cell repertoires in COVID-19. Study context: Sample material is recorded as cDNA or gDNA derived from T cells, B-cell-depleted T cells, or PBMCs.

The table came from immunoSEQ multiplex PCR; TCRdb's copy has only in-frame clones and leaves some out. Among roughly 170,000 clones listed, approximately 80% were seen once. V dropped 2 bases and J dropped 3 bases, with 5 bases sitting between them. Germline V gene data show CDR1 as SGHRS and CDR2 as YFSETQ. This CDR3 contains 13 residues. Sequenced input: peripheral blood. The receptor's source is a human donor in a cohort sampled during active COVID-19. This chain links TRBV5-1 with TRBJ2-2; no clear D. CDR3 region: CASSFSYTGELFF. DNA for the CDR3: TGCGCCAGCAGCTTTAGTTACACCGGGGAGCTGTTTTTT.